The 32 T cell receptor beta chains below all came from one sample that was sequenced in a study of T cell responses to AZD1222 COVID-19 vaccine. Profiled with immunoSEQ multiplex PCR; TCRdb holds only in-frame clones, not every one. The profile shows fewer than 85,000 clones, about 91% of them singletons. This specimen was peripheral blood, taken on day 0 of MenACWY control vaccination. These receptors were collected from an adult in good health.

CDR3 in amino acids: CASSLDSPDTQYF. In nucleotides, the CDR3 is TGTGCCAGCAGCTTAGACTCCCCAGATACGCAGTATTTT. This chain joins TRBV7-9 and TRBJ2-3; no firm D call. Germline V lookup: CDR1 SEHNR, CDR2 FQNEAQ (reference sequence). This CDR3 is built from 13 residues. Trimming left V 1 base short and J 4 bases short, with 6 bases between.

The rearrangement uses TRBV6-2 or TRBV6-3 and TRBJ2-5; 8 positions match TRBD1. Germline trimming cut 2 bases from V and 0 bases from J; bases unmatched to any gene: 11. Germline assignment: CDR1 MNHEY and CDR2 SVGEGT. This CDR3 is built from 18 residues. The CDR3 region is CASSYPSGTGQYQETQYF. CDR3 bases: TGTGCCAGCAGTTACCCATCCGGGACAGGACAGTACCAAGAGACCCAGTACTTC.

The chain combines TRBV21-1 with TRBJ1-4; the table gives TRBD1 as D, unverified against the DNA. TRBV21-1 has pseudogene status. CDR3 length equals 18 residues. CDR3 coding DNA: TGTGCCAGCAGCAAAGGGGGGGCGGGACAGGACGTTAATGAAAAACTGTTTTTT. Protein sequence: CASSKGGAGQDVNEKLFF.

The CDR3 nucleotides read TGTGCCAGCAGTTTATGGCGGCAGGGATTCACCCTCCACTTT. Its translation is CASSLWRQGFTLHF. This chain uses TRBV28 with TRBJ1-6; the D gene is possibly TRBD1 (5 bases). The germline gives CDR1 MDHEN, CDR2 SYDVKM. The CDR3 loop spans 14 amino acids. The germline V and J ends were trimmed by 0 bases and 14 bases, with 14 bases remaining between them.

This chain connects TRBV18 to TRBJ2-7, with no clear D. Germline assignment: CDR1 KGHSH and CDR2 LQKENI. This CDR3 contains 13 residues. Between the trimmed V and J ends, which lost 4 bases and 3 bases, there was a span of 10 bases. The CDR3 here is CASSQSGDYEQYF. The CDR3 coding sequence is TGTGCCAGCTCACAGAGTGGTGACTACGAGCAGTACTTC.

This clone has just a few counts. V usage is TRBV7-2 and J usage is TRBJ1-2; 8 bases line up with TRBD1. CDR1 is SGHTA, CDR2 FQGNSA, per germline. This CDR3 comprises 14 residues. Trimming cost V 4 bases and J 4 bases; bases outside gene matches: 5. The CDR3 protein is CASSSAQGAYGYTF. The CDR3 DNA is TGTGCCAGCAGCTCCGCCCAGGGGGCCTATGGCTACACCTTC.

This rearrangement joins TRBV7-8 to TRBJ2-3, with a tentative D call TRBD1 (7 bases). The V end was cut by 7 bases, the J end by 11 bases, with 16 bases between. Germline CDR1 reads SGHVS; CDR2 reads FQNEAQ. This CDR3 has 12 residues. The CDR3 nucleotides read TGTGCCAGCACCCAGGGGGGAGGCGGGCAGTATTTT. Amino acid sequence: CASTQGGGGQYF.

The chain employs TRBV2 and TRBJ2-4; D could derive from TRBD1 or TRBD2 (6 bases each). The CDR3 contains 15 residues. Germline CDR1 is SNHLY and CDR2 is FYNNEI. The V and J ends lost 7 bases and 1 base respectively, with 14 bases between them. The CDR3 loop is CASTTGGSAKNIQYF. The DNA for the CDR3 is TGTGCCAGCACAACCGGGGGCTCGGCCAAAAACATTCAGTACTTC.

V is TRBV24-1 and J is TRBJ2-7, with 9 bases identical to TRBD1. The V and J ends lost 4 bases and 4 bases, in that order; junction bases with no gene match: 10. Per germline, CDR1 KGHDR and CDR2 SFDVKD. The CDR3 sequence is 16 residues long. CDR3 residues: CATSDSRQGVRYEQYF. CDR3 coding DNA: TGTGCCACCAGTGACTCGAGACAGGGGGTCAGATACGAGCAGTACTTC.

V and J are TRBV7-9 and TRBJ2-7; D tentatively fits TRBD1 or TRBD2 (6 bases each). V was clipped by 2 bases and J by 5 bases, with 10 bases between them. The CDR3 extends over 13 amino acids. Germline CDR1 reads SEHNR; CDR2 reads FQNEAQ (reference sequence). CDR3 sequence reads: CASSLPGAHEQYF. In DNA form, the CDR3 reads TGTGCCAGCAGCTTACCGGGGGCCCACGAGCAGTACTTC. The entire variable domain, with the rest obtained from reference TRBV7-9 and TRBJ2-7, is as follows: DTGVSQNPRHKITKRGQNVTFRCDPISEHNRLYWYRQTLGQGPEFLTYFQNEAQLEKSRLLSDRFSAERPKGSFSTLEIQRTEQGDSAMYLCASSLPGAHEQYFGPGTRLTVT.

The CDR3 spells CASSYSAAYSYEQYF. CDR3 nucleotide sequence: TGTGCCAGCAGTTACTCGGCAGCCTACTCCTACGAGCAGTACTTC. V gene TRBV6-5 combines with J gene TRBJ2-7, with D unclear. Trimming pared 0 bases from V and 0 bases from J, leaving 9 bases between. CDR1 is MNHEY, CDR2 SVGAGI, per germline. CDR3 size: 15 residues.

The chain employs TRBV2 and TRBJ2-6; tentative D call: TRBD1 (5 bases). CDR1 and CDR2 (germline): SNHLY, FYNNEI. V was shortened by 9 bases and J by 2 bases, with 8 bases between the two germline ends. The CDR3 runs to 13 residues. For the CDR3, the DNA is TGTGCCAGGTCAGGGACTGGGGCCAACGTCCTGACTTTC. Residues: CARSGTGANVLTF. The variable domain in full, completed from reference TRBV2 and TRBJ2-6, reads EPEVTQTPSHQVTQMGQEVILRCVPISNHLYFYWYRQILGQKVEFLVSFYNNEISEKSEIFDDQFSVERPDGSNFTLKIRSTKLEDSAMYFCARSGTGANVLTFGAGSRLTVL.

The chain recombines TRBV27 with TRBJ1-2, with TRBD1 as a possible D gene (6 bases). The CDR3 runs 14 residues. Germline lookup yields CDR1 MNHEY and CDR2 SMNVEV (reference sequence). Trimming took 6 bases from V and 4 from J, leaving 15 bases between them. CDR3 sequence: CASRNQGSGYGYTF. The CDR3 nucleotides read TGTGCCAGCAGGAACCAGGGGTCGGGCTATGGCTACACCTTC.

The chain uses TRBV10-3 and TRBJ1-2; maybe TRBD1 (5 bases). This CDR3 contains 12 residues. V lost 10 bases to trimming and J lost 2 bases, with 11 bases between them. CDR1 is ENHRY, CDR2 SYGVKD, per germline. CDR3 region: CATPRGNYGYTF. CDR3 DNA: TGTGCCACGCCTCGGGGCAACTATGGCTACACCTTC.

The chain links TRBV6-5 to TRBJ1-1; 10 bases fit TRBD1. V shed 2 bases, J shed 4 bases, and the junction held 1 base outside the gene matches. There are 14 residues in the CDR3. Germline lookup yields CDR1 MNHEY and CDR2 SVGAGI. The CDR3 DNA reads as TGTGCCAGCAGTTACCGGACAGGGGGCACTGAAGCTTTCTTT. Protein sequence: CASSYRTGGTEAFF.

V is TRBV4-3 and J is TRBJ2-6; D unclear. Germline loops: CDR1 LGHNA, CDR2 YSLEER. With 2 bases removed from V and 0 bases from J, the gap between germline ends came to 8 bases. The length of the CDR3 is 16 residues. The CDR3 is CASSQYKASGANVLTF. The CDR3 DNA follows: TGCGCCAGCAGCCAATATAAGGCCTCTGGGGCCAACGTCCTGACTTTC.

This chain links TRBV27 with TRBJ2-7; perhaps TRBD1 as D (6 bases). Trimming pared 3 bases from V and 2 bases from J, leaving 14 bases between. Per the germline V gene, CDR1 is MNHEY and CDR2 is SMNVEV (reference sequence). The CDR3 runs to 15 residues. The CDR3 DNA sequence: TGTGCCAGCAGTTTGTCCGGGACAAGACCCTACGAGCAGTACTTC. As protein: CASSLSGTRPYEQYF.

The chain joins TRBV19 to TRBJ2-6; D unclear. Trimming pared 5 bases from V and 1 base from J, leaving 12 bases between. This CDR3 is 16 amino acids long. Germline-derived CDR1 and CDR2 are LNHDA and SQIVND (reference sequence). CDR3: CASSYGTVSGANVLTF. DNA of the CDR3: TGTGCCAGTAGTTACGGAACCGTTTCTGGGGCCAACGTCCTGACTTTC. Full variable domain (outside the CDR3, taken from reference TRBV19 and TRBJ2-6): DGGITQSPKYLFRKEGQNVTLSCEQNLNHDAMYWYRQDPGQGLRLIYYSQIVNDFQKGDIAEGYSVSREKKESFPLTVTSAQKNPTAFYLCASSYGTVSGANVLTFGAGSRLTVL.

This clone has a handful of counts. The chain uses TRBV3-1 (or the pseudogene TRBV3-2) and TRBJ2-5; 9 bases are shared with TRBD2. The CDR3 has 16 amino acids. CDR1 is LGHDT and CDR2 is YNNKEL in the germline V gene (reference sequence). V was pared by 1 base and J by 5 bases, with 8 bases of the junction left unmatched. CDR3 nucleotides: TGTGCCAGCAGCCAAGGTTCTGCGGGGGGGTATGAGACCCAGTACTTC. Translating gives CASSQGSAGGYETQYF.

J is TRBJ2-7 and V is TRBV29-1; D possibly matches TRBD1 or TRBD2 (5 bases each). This CDR3 contains 12 residues. Germline loops: CDR1 SQVTM, CDR2 ANQGSEA. The V end was cut by 1 base, the J end by 7 bases, with 11 bases between. Here the CDR3 reads CSVEGGRREQYF. The CDR3 nucleotides read TGCAGCGTTGAAGGGGGCAGGAGGGAGCAGTACTTC.

The chain joins TRBV2 to TRBJ2-7; D gene unclear. The CDR3 has 16 residues. V lost 2 bases to trimming and J lost 0 bases, with 14 bases between them. The V gene's germline CDR1 is SNHLY and CDR2 FYNNEI. CDR3 protein: CASSELGIGFSYEQYF. The DNA of the CDR3 is TGTGCCAGCAGTGAACTGGGGATCGGGTTCTCCTACGAGCAGTACTTC.

A few counts support this clone. The chain has TRBV11-1 and TRBJ2-6; the D gene is possibly TRBD1 (6 bases). Per the germline V gene, CDR1 is SGHAT and CDR2 is FQDESV (reference sequence). The CDR3 extends over 14 amino acids. V lost 8 bases, J lost 0 bases, and 8 bases lay in between. The CDR3 spells CASGQSSGANVLTF. DNA for the CDR3: TGTGCCAGCGGACAGTCCTCTGGGGCCAACGTCCTGACTTTC.

The rearrangement links TRBV6-5 to TRBJ1-2; 9 bases align to TRBD1. V was pared by 5 bases and J by 8 bases, with 6 bases of the junction left unmatched. The germline V gene encodes CDR1 MNHEY and CDR2 SVGAGI. The CDR3 totals 13 residues. CDR3 nucleotides: TGTGCCAGCAGTCCGGGGACAGGGAGAGGCTACACCTTC. Protein sequence: CASSPGTGRGYTF.

The chain is built from TRBV7-8 and TRBJ2-7; TRBD2 might be the D (6 bases). V was trimmed by 5 bases and J by 5 bases, leaving 10 bases between them. Germline loops: CDR1 SGHVS, CDR2 FQNEAQ. CDR3 length equals 12 residues. The DNA of the CDR3 is TGTGCCAGCAGCGCGGGATTCCACGAGCAGTACTTC. This encodes CASSAGFHEQYF.

This chain joins TRBV6-2 or TRBV6-3 and TRBJ2-7, with D tentatively TRBD1 (5 bases). The CDR3 length is 14 residues. The V gene lost 3 bases and the J gene lost 6 bases, with 15 bases spanning the gap. CDR1 is MNHEY and CDR2 is SVGEGT in the germline V gene. Here the CDR3 DNA reads TGTGCCAGCAGTTATGTTCAGGGATCAAGCGAGCAGTACTTC. This sequence encodes CASSYVQGSSEQYF.

The chain is built from TRBV7-8 and TRBJ2-1, with 14 bases lining up with TRBD2. Trimming cost V 1 base and J 8 bases; bases outside gene matches: 4. Looked up from germline, CDR1 is SGHVS and CDR2 is FQNEAQ. The CDR3 is made up of 16 amino acids. The CDR3 DNA follows: TGTGCCAGCAGCTTAGGAGGGACTAGCGGGAGTTATGAGCAGTTCTTC. Translation: CASSLGGTSGSYEQFF.

The chain links TRBV28 to TRBJ1-3; D is undetermined. The V and J ends lost 4 bases and 0 bases respectively, with 10 bases between them. CDR3 length equals 15 residues. Germline V lookup: CDR1 MDHEN, CDR2 SYDVKM. The CDR3, as DNA: TGTGCCAGCAGTTCGGGTGGGAGCTCTGGAAACACCATATATTTT. This encodes CASSSGGSSGNTIYF.

V and J are TRBV19 and TRBJ1-3; possible D gene TRBD1, 5 bases. Trimming left V 6 bases short and J 0 bases short, with 12 bases between. Germline V gives CDR1 LNHDA, CDR2 SQIVND (reference sequence). The length of the CDR3 is 15 residues. The CDR3 loop reads CASRRTSYSGNTIYF. The CDR3 DNA follows: TGTGCCAGTAGGAGGACAAGCTACTCTGGAAACACCATATATTTT.

This chain joins TRBV12-3 or TRBV12-4 and TRBJ1-3; D is uncertain. The CDR3 totals 13 residues. V shed 6 bases and J shed 0 bases, with 6 bases lying between them. The CDR3 DNA reads TGTGCCAGCAGGGGTTACTCTGGAAACACCATATATTTT. Protein sequence: CASRGYSGNTIYF.

J is TRBJ2-5 and V is TRBV11-3; 9 bases align to TRBD1. The CDR3 sequence is 14 residues long. Germline V gives CDR1 SGHNT, CDR2 YENEEA. V lost 5 bases, J lost 4 bases, and 5 bases stayed unmatched. CDR3: CASSQGQGRETQYF. The DNA of the CDR3 is TGTGCCAGCAGCCAGGGACAGGGTAGAGAGACCCAGTACTTC. The whole variable domain, remainder taken from reference TRBV11-3 and TRBJ2-5, is EAGVVQSPRYKIIEKKQPVAFWCNPISGHNTLYWYLQNLGQGPELLIRYENEEAVDDSQLPKDRFSAERLKGVDSTLKIQPAELGDSAVYLCASSQGQGRETQYFGPGTRLLVL.

V and J are TRBV19 and TRBJ2-2, with 9 bases lining up with TRBD1. The trim removed 7 bases at V and 4 bases at J, leaving 4 bases unmatched. The CDR3 length is 14 residues. The V gene's germline CDR1 is LNHDA and CDR2 SQIVND (reference sequence). The CDR3 is CASKKQGATGELFF. In DNA, the CDR3 is TGTGCCAGTAAGAAACAGGGGGCCACCGGGGAGCTGTTTTTT.

This chain connects TRBV7-2 to TRBJ2-1; D tentatively reads TRBD1 or TRBD2 (5 bases each). Trimming pared 1 base from V and 8 bases from J, leaving 15 bases between. This CDR3 comprises 15 residues. In germline, CDR1 is SGHTA, CDR2 FQGNSA. The CDR3 nucleotides are TGTGCCAGCAGCTTAGGGGACCTACAGCTAGATGAGCAGTTCTTC. This sequence encodes CASSLGDLQLDEQFF.